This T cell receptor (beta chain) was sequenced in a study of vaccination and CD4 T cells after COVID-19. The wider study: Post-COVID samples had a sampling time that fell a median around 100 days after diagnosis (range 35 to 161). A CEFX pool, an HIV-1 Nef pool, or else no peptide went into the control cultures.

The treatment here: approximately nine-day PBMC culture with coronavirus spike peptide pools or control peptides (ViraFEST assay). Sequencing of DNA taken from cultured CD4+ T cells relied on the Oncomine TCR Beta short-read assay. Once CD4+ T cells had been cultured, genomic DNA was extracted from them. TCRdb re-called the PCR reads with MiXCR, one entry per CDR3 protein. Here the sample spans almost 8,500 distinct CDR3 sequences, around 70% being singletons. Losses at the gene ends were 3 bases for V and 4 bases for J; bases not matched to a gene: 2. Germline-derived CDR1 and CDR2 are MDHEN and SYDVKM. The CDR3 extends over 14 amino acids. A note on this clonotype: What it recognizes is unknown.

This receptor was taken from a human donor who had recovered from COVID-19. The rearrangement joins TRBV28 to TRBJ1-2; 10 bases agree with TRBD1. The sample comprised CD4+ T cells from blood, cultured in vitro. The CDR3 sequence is CASSFGQGGYGYTF. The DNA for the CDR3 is TGTGCCAGCAGTTTCGGACAGGGGGGCTATGGCTACACCTTC.